This is a list of T cell receptor beta chains from one sample in a study of tumor-infiltrating lymphocytes in primary liver carcinoma. MiXCR, applied by TCRdb to the multiplex PCR reads, yields one record per CDR3 protein. The sample carries fewer than 110,000 distinct CDR3 sequences, 55% to 80% recorded once. Source material: liver tumor tissue from sampling region 2. Receptor source: a woman aged 55-70 years with primary liver carcinoma and hepatitis B virus infection. The CDR3 runs from the conserved cysteine through the conserved F or W. Fields, in order: D gene, clone size, J gene, V gene, CDR3 protein, CDR3 DNA. D genes are given only for firm matches. For some rows the clone size is stated as once, few or many, or as a class when expanded; others skip it.

.	.	TRBJ2-5	TRBV29-1	CGTRVGKTQYF	TGCGGCACCAGAGTAGGTAAGACCCAGTACTTC
.	many	TRBJ2-7	TRBV5-6	CASSLVGSGEQYF	TGTGCCAGCAGCTTGGTAGGGTCGGGCGAGCAGTACTTC
.	.	TRBJ2-3	TRBV29-1	CSVWKSSTSTGTQYF	TGCAGCGTGTGGAAGTCAAGTACTAGCACAGGTACGCAGTATTTT
.	medium-sized	TRBJ1-2	TRBV11-3	CASSSGLRGRVTDGYTF	TGTGCCAGCAGCTCTGGCCTCCGGGGCCGGGTAACTGATGGCTACACCTTC
.	once	TRBJ2-7	TRBV6-1	CVSSEEEARGSYELYF	TGTGTCAGCAGTGAAGAAGAGGCTAGGGGCTCCTACGAGCTGTACTTC
TRBD2	.	TRBJ2-1	TRBV11-2	CANSRWTSGLEDEQFF	TGTGCTAACAGCCGGTGGACTAGCGGGTTAGAAGATGAGCAGTTCTTC
.	many	TRBJ2-3	TRBV30	CAWKPPLVTQYF	TGTGCCTGGAAACCCCCCTTAGTGACGCAGTATTTT
.	.	TRBJ2-3	TRBV2	CASNTVAGNGSTDTQYF	TGTGCCAGCAATACCGTCGCGGGCAACGGGAGCACAGATACGCAGTATTTT
.	many	TRBJ2-6	TRBV28	CASSFLGGAGANVLTF	TGTGCCAGCAGTTTTTTAGGGGGGGCTGGGGCCAACGTCCTGACTTTC
TRBD1	few	TRBJ1-2	TRBV29-1	CRVEDPDRGDYGYTF	TGCAGGGTTGAAGATCCAGACAGGGGGGACTATGGCTACACCTTC
.	many	TRBJ2-5	TRBV5-6	CASSLRQAFQETQYF	TGTGCCAGCAGCTTGCGACAGGCTTTCCAAGAGACCCAGTACTTC
TRBD1	.	TRBJ1-2	TRBV14	CASSQDRAYGYTF	TGTGCCAGTAGCCAAGACAGGGCATATGGCTACACCTTC
TRBD2	.	TRBJ2-1	TRBV6-1	CASSREARIGEQFF	TGTGCCAGCAGTCGGGAGGCTAGGATAGGCGAGCAGTTCTTC
.	.	TRBJ1-5	TRBV10-2	CASSESLPERGHPRHF	TGCGCCAGCAGTGAGTCGTTGCCAGAACGGGGTCACCCCCGGCATTTT
TRBD2	.	TRBJ2-5	TRBV20-1	CSAPPGLAGVETQYF	TGCAGTGCCCCACCGGGACTAGCGGGCGTGGAGACCCAGTACTTC
.	once	TRBJ2-5	TRBV11-3	CASSPGTRGKYGQYF	TGTGCCAGCAGCCCCGGGACAAGGGGCAAATACGGGCAGTACTTC
.	many	TRBJ1-4	TRBV6-5	CASSYSGTGNEKLFF	TGTGCCAGCAGTTACTCCGGGACGGGAAATGAAAAACTGTTTTTT
.	many	TRBJ2-2	TRBV14	CASKRARTEELFF	TGTGCCAGCAAACGGGCGCGGACAGAAGAGCTGTTTTTT
.	.	TRBJ2-3	TRBV12-3/TRBV12-4	CASSLMRDFIDTQYF	TGTGCCAGCAGTCTTATGAGGGACTTCATAGATACGCAGTATTTT
.	.	TRBJ1-5	TRBV12-3/TRBV12-4	CASNLAVRQPLHF	TGTGCCAGCAATTTGGCGGTACGGCAGCCCCTGCATTTT
.	.	TRBJ2-5	TRBV11-2	CTSSQGGSPETQYF	TGTACCAGCAGCCAGGGGGGGTCCCCGGAGACCCAGTACTTC
.	few	TRBJ1-5	TRBV2	CASSELRRENQPQHF	TGTGCCAGCAGTGAATTACGACGGGAAAATCAGCCCCAGCATTTT
TRBD1	once	TRBJ2-7	TRBV5-1	CASTLDGQGLAYEQYF	TGCGCCAGCACCTTGGATGGACAGGGGTTGGCCTACGAGCAATACTTC
.	.	TRBJ2-2	TRBV11-1	CASGPSLDTWELFF	TGTGCCAGCGGACCGAGCCTTGATACCTGGGAGCTGTTTTTT
TRBD2	.	TRBJ2-1	TRBV7-8	CYSSHGDYLRDEQFF	TGTTACAGCAGCCACGGGGACTACCTCCGCGATGAGCAGTTCTTC
TRBD1	.	TRBJ1-2	TRBV12-3/TRBV12-4	CASNTDRDYGYTF	TGTGCCAGCAATACTGACAGGGACTATGGCTACACCTTC
.	many	TRBJ1-1	TRBV6-1	CASKPQGFTEAFF	TGTGCCAGCAAGCCACAGGGTTTCACTGAAGCTTTCTTT
.	.	TRBJ1-6	TRBV15	CATSRSRGVGNSPPHF	TGTGCCACCAGCAGATCAAGGGGGGTCGGGAATTCACCCCCCCACTTT
.	many	TRBJ1-1	TRBV28	CASSLVGAVEAFF	TGTGCCAGCAGTTTGGTGGGGGCGGTTGAAGCTTTCTTT
.	.	TRBJ2-1	TRBV11-3	CASSSRGAQTMGNKQFF	TGTGCCAGCAGCTCCCGGGGAGCGCAGACCATGGGCAATAAGCAGTTCTTC
TRBD2	many	TRBJ2-1	TRBV12-3/TRBV12-4	CASSSSPGTSGSSYNEQFF	TGTGCCAGCAGTTCCTCCCCCGGGACTAGCGGGAGCTCCTACAATGAGCAGTTCTTC
.	.	TRBJ1-1	TRBV5-5	CTRSLDLNTEAFF	TGTACCAGGAGCCTCGATCTAAACACTGAAGCTTTCTTT
.	.	TRBJ2-6	TRBV10-3	CTINESHPSSGANVLTF	TGTACCATCAATGAGTCTCACCCTTCCTCTGGGGCCAACGTCCTGACTTTC
TRBD1	few	TRBJ1-1	TRBV7-9	CASSREQGAATEAFF	TGTGCCAGCAGCCGAGAACAGGGGGCGGCCACTGAAGCTTTCTTT
.	.	TRBJ1-5	TRBV7-2	CASSLDLNQPQHF	TGTGCCAGCAGCTTAGACCTGAATCAGCCCCAGCATTTT
TRBD2	.	TRBJ2-1	TRBV11-2	CASSRKLAGGPEDEQFF	TGCGCCAGCAGCAGGAAACTAGCGGGAGGGCCGGAGGATGAGCAGTTCTTC
.	many	TRBJ1-5	TRBV21-1	CASIDGLRSQPQHF	TGTGCCAGCATCGATGGGTTAAGGAGTCAGCCCCAGCATTTT
.	few	TRBJ2-2	TRBV2	CASMRGEGAGELFF	TGTGCCAGCATGCGGGGTGAGGGCGCCGGGGAGCTGTTTTTT
TRBD1	many	TRBJ1-4	TRBV12-3/TRBV12-4	CASRRQQGATEKLFF	TGTGCCAGCAGGAGACAACAGGGGGCGACAGAAAAACTGTTTTTT
.	.	TRBJ2-3	TRBV11-1	CASSLAPGATDTQYF	TGTGCCAGTAGCTTAGCGCCAGGAGCCACAGATACGCAGTATTTT
TRBD2	.	TRBJ2-5	TRBV11-2	CTSSLALAGLGETQCF	TGTACCAGCAGCTTGGCTCTAGCGGGGCTTGGAGAGACCCAGTGCTTC
TRBD1	few	TRBJ2-2	TRBV28	CASSLWTGGTGELFF	TGTGCCAGCAGTTTATGGACAGGGGGCACCGGGGAGCTGTTTTTT
TRBD2	.	TRBJ2-5	TRBV5-6	CASSSGAGLALLESQYF	TGTGCCAGCAGCTCAGGGGCGGGACTAGCTCTTTTAGAGTCCCAGTACTTC
.	once	TRBJ1-2	TRBV4-1	CASSQDIRGGYAF	TGCGCCAGCAGCCAAGATATCAGGGGAGGCTATGCCTTC
.	.	TRBJ2-1	TRBV6-6	CASNSTIYNEQFF	TGCGCCAGCAATTCGACTATCTACAATGAGCAGTTCTTC
.	few	TRBJ2-7	TRBV28	CASRDGQPSYEQYF	TGTGCCAGCAGGGACGGACAGCCCAGCTACGAGCAGTACTTC
.	.	TRBJ2-2	TRBV6-2/TRBV6-3	CVSSYSSFRKDNTGELFF	TGTGTCAGCAGTTACTCGAGTTTTCGGAAAGATAACACCGGGGAGCTGTTTTTT
.	.	TRBJ2-7	TRBV28	CASARRGTYEQYF	TGTGCCAGCGCCCGAAGGGGCACCTACGAGCAGTACTTC
.	many	TRBJ1-6	TRBV28	CASTTLAGPVGPYNSPLHF	TGTGCCAGCACCACCTTAGCCGGGCCAGTAGGACCTTATAATTCACCCCTCCACTTT